The entry below describes one TCR beta chain. This entry is derived from a study of shared clonotypes between healthy human individuals. Trimming removed 4 bases from V and 1 base from J, with 5 bases in between. The CDR3 sequence is 13 residues long. Germline values: CDR1 MNHNY, CDR2 SVGAGI (reference sequence). Profiling relied on immunoSEQ multiplex PCR, and the TCRdb table lists in-frame clones only, not all of them. This sample has some 2,500,000 clones, with roughly 92% found just once. This chain connects TRBV6-6 to TRBJ2-1; D is uncertain. The sample consisted of naive CD4+ T cells from PBMCs. This sample's subset: CD45RA+ positively selected. The TCR was taken from a man aged 18-30 years in good health. Some clones in this sample may be carry-over from other donors' samples. The CDR3 spells CASSLVSYNEQFF. DNA for the CDR3: TGTGCCAGCAGTTTAGTTTCCTACAATGAGCAGTTCTTC.